The next 18 T cell receptor beta chains were all read from a single sample in a study of human T cells and chemical hapten exposure. TCRdb ran MiXCR on the RACE reads and lists one entry per CDR3 protein. The sample holds nearly 110,000 distinct CDR3 sequences, 9% to 15% seen once. The time point: pre-sensitization, week 0. As to treatment: therapeutic diphenylcyclopropenone sensitization with weekly scalp DPC. Sample: whole blood, taken in connection with sensitization to the hapten diphenylcyclopropenone (DPC). All receptors derive from a woman aged 50 to 65 with alopecia areata. Some clones in this sample may be carry-over from other donors' samples.

To note about this clonotype: One base away lies a much larger clone, so this may be a sequencing read error. This is likely a read error, given that the CDR3 carries no conserved phenylalanine or tryptophan at its end. The chain carries TRBV5-1 and TRBJ2-2, with a possible D match to TRBD2 (6 bases). V was clipped by 3 bases and J by 5 bases, with 14 bases between them. CDR1 and CDR2 from the germline V gene are SGHRS and YFSETQ. The CDR3 has 15 amino acids. This CDR3 is CASSSYSGPTGELFL. In DNA, the CDR3 is TGCGCCAGCAGCTCCTATAGCGGCCCGACCGGGGAGCTGTTTTTA.

This clonotype has a handful of counts. The chain is built from TRBV25-1 and TRBJ1-2; tentatively, D is TRBD1 (5 bases). Germline lookup yields CDR1 MGHDK and CDR2 SYGVNS. Trimming left V 2 bases short and J 8 bases short, with 12 bases between. CDR3 size: 13 residues. The CDR3 reads CASSEGGWGGYTF. CDR3 in DNA: TGTGCCAGCAGTGAAGGGGGATGGGGAGGCTACACCTTC.

Many counts were recorded for this clonotype. The chain uses TRBV29-1 and TRBJ2-5, with D unclear. Germline V CDR1 and CDR2: SQVTM, ANQGSEA. V was clipped by 3 bases and J by 2 bases, with 7 bases between them. This CDR3 has 12 amino acids. The CDR3 DNA reads as TGCAGCGTTGACGGACGGCAAGAGACCCAGTACTTC. Its translation: CSVDGRQETQYF. The full variable domain, completed using reference TRBV29-1 and TRBJ2-5, is SAVISQKPSRDICQRGTSLTIQCQVDSQVTMMFWYRQQPGQSLTLIATANQGSEATYESGFVIDKFPISRPNLTFSTLTVSNMSPEDSSIYLCSVDGRQETQYFGPGTRLLVL.

The chain links TRBV2 to TRBJ2-3; D perhaps matches TRBD1 (5 bases). V lost 6 bases to trimming and J lost 0 bases, with 22 bases between them. CDR3 size: 18 residues. Per the germline V gene, CDR1 is SNHLY and CDR2 is FYNNEI. CDR3 bases: TGTGCCAGCAGGGGGATGACAGCTGCCTCGTACAGCACAGATACGCAGTATTTT. Its translation is CASRGMTAASYSTDTQYF.

The J gene is TRBJ2-2, the V gene TRBV20-1; D not resolved. The CDR3 loop spans 12 amino acids. The V and J ends lost 3 bases and 1 base respectively, with 3 bases between them. Germline V gene lookup returns CDR1 DFQATT and CDR2 SNEGSKA (reference sequence). CDR3 region: CSARENTGELFF. The CDR3 nucleotides are TGCAGTGCTAGGGAGAACACCGGGGAGCTGTTTTTT.

The rearrangement links TRBV28 to TRBJ1-2; TRBD1 aligns across 9 bases. This CDR3 is built from 14 residues. The germline V gene has CDR1 MDHEN and CDR2 SYDVKM. The trim removed 2 bases at V and 7 bases at J, leaving 5 bases unmatched. Written as DNA, the CDR3 is TGTGCCAGCAGTTTACCCGGGACAGGGAGTGGCTACACCTTC. Amino acid sequence: CASSLPGTGSGYTF.

This clonotype has only a few counts. This rearrangement joins TRBV7-2 to TRBJ2-3; the match to TRBD1 covers 10 bases. The CDR3 length is 20 residues. V shed 6 bases, J shed 2 bases, and the junction held 20 bases outside the gene matches. Germline V gives CDR1 SGHTA, CDR2 FQGNSA. The CDR3 DNA reads TGTGCCAGCAGTCAAGATCCGACAGGGGGCGAATTTTGTCCCACAGATACGCAGTATTTT. Encoded protein: CASSQDPTGGEFCPTDTQYF. The whole variable domain, remainder taken from reference TRBV7-2 and TRBJ2-3, is GAGVSQSPSNKVTEKGKDVELRCDPISGHTALYWYRQSLGQGLEFLIYFQGNSAPDKSGLPSDRFSAERTGGSVSTLTIQRTQQEDSAVYLCASSQDPTGGEFCPTDTQYFGPGTRLTVL.

This clonotype was seen just once. Sequence at one end of the junction differs from germline and may be a read error. This chain uses TRBV18 with TRBJ2-7; D might be TRBD1 (6 bases). CDR1 and CDR2 from the germline V gene are KGHSH and LQKENI. The length of the CDR3 is 15 residues. In DNA form, the CDR3 reads TGTGCCAGCTCACATCAGGGGACGGGACCTTACGAGCAGAACTTC. Its translation: CASSHQGTGPYEQNF. The entire variable domain, with the rest obtained from reference TRBV18 and TRBJ2-7, is as follows: NAGVMQNPRHLVRRRGQEARLRCSPMKGHSHVYWYRQLPEEGLKFMVYLQKENIIDESGMPKERFSAEFPKEGPSILRIQQVVRGDSAAYFCASSHQGTGPYEQNFGPGTRLTVT.

The rearrangement joins TRBV4-1 to TRBJ2-7, with D perhaps being TRBD1 or TRBD2 (5 bases each). This CDR3 contains 12 residues. V lost 6 bases, J lost 3 bases, and 9 bases lay in between. Germline V CDR1 and CDR2: MGHRA, YSYEKL. CDR3 sequence: CASRGTGYEQYF. The CDR3 DNA reads as TGCGCCAGCAGGGGGACGGGCTACGAGCAGTACTTC.

A word on this clonotype: The junction departs from the called germline gene at one end, perhaps through a read error. The chain combines TRBV18 with TRBJ2-1; tentatively, D is TRBD1 or TRBD2 (6 bases each). Germline loops: CDR1 KGHSH, CDR2 LQKENI. The CDR3 length is 15 residues. The CDR3 nucleotides read TGTGCCAGCTCACCGATGGAGGGGGGCTACAAAGAGCAGTTCTTC. It encodes CASSPMEGGYKEQFF.

The rearrangement joins TRBV5-1 to TRBJ2-3; 9 bases match TRBD2. The CDR3 is 15 amino acids. J lost 5 bases, V lost 0 bases, and 4 bases had no gene match. Germline V lookup: CDR1 SGHRS, CDR2 YFSETQ. The CDR3 DNA follows: TGCGCCAGCAGCTTGGTAGCGGGGGTAGTAGATACGCAGTATTTT. This translates into CASSLVAGVVDTQYF.

This rearrangement joins TRBV20-1 to TRBJ2-5; no definite D call. This CDR3 comprises 12 residues. With 7 bases removed from V and 4 bases from J, the gap between germline ends came to 13 bases. The V gene's germline CDR1 is DFQATT and CDR2 SNEGSKA (reference sequence). CDR3 coding DNA: TGCAGTGAGGCCGCATCCAGAGAGACCCAGTACTTC. Protein: CSEAASRETQYF.

The chain employs TRBV6-1 and TRBJ1-6, with D hard to call. V lost 2 bases to trimming and J lost 8 bases, with 7 bases between them. This CDR3 has 13 amino acids. The germline V gene encodes CDR1 MNHNS and CDR2 SASEGT. The CDR3, as DNA: TGTGCCAGCAGTGAACAGCTCTATTCACCCCTCCACTTT. Amino acid sequence: CASSEQLYSPLHF.

This clonotype was detected a few times. The chain uses TRBV7-6 and TRBJ1-5; the match to TRBD1 covers 10 bases. The CDR3 covers 16 residues. Germline V gives CDR1 SGHVS, CDR2 FNYEAQ. Trimming at V came to 1 base and at J to 4 bases, leaving 4 bases not matched to a gene. CDR3 region: CASSLVPGQGNQPQHF. The CDR3 bases are TGTGCCAGCAGCTTAGTCCCGGGACAGGGGAATCAGCCCCAGCATTTT.

At least ten counts were recorded for this clonotype. This sequence joins TRBV7-9 and TRBJ2-2; possible D gene TRBD1, 5 bases. Trimming shortened V by 5 bases and J by 4 bases, and 8 bases separated the two germline ends. The CDR3 runs 13 residues. Germline V gene sequence: CDR1 SEHNR, CDR2 FQNEAQ (reference sequence). In DNA form, the CDR3 reads TGTGCCAGCAGCACAAGGGGCACCGGGGAGCTGTTTTTT. This encodes CASSTRGTGELFF.

CDR3 coding DNA: TGTGCCAGCAGCTTAATGGGTACTGGTGAAGCTTTCTTT. Residues: CASSLMGTGEAFF. The V and J genes are TRBV7-9 and TRBJ1-1; D not certain. The CDR3 runs 13 residues. Trimming cost V 2 bases and J 7 bases, with 11 bases left between them. Germline-derived CDR1 and CDR2 are SEHNR and FQNEAQ (reference sequence).

This clonotype was counted at least ten times. The V gene is TRBV6-2 or TRBV6-3, the J gene TRBJ1-4, with D tentatively TRBD1 (6 bases). Germline values: CDR1 MNHEY, CDR2 SVGEGT. The V end was cut by 4 bases, the J end by 6 bases, with 15 bases between. CDR3 size: 15 residues. CDR3 region: CASSSSWAGDEKLFF. CDR3 DNA sequence: TGTGCCAGCAGTTCGTCCTGGGCAGGGGATGAAAAACTGTTTTTT.

This clonotype occurred a few times. One end of the junction varies from germline; a read error may be responsible. The chain recombines TRBV28 with TRBJ2-7, with 7 bases lining up with TRBD1. CDR3 length: 14 residues. CDR1 is MDHEN and CDR2 is SYDVKM in the germline V gene. The CDR3 spells CASSLGQAPLKQYF. CDR3 bases: TGCGCCAGCAGTCTAGGACAGGCCCCCCTGAAGCAGTACTTC.